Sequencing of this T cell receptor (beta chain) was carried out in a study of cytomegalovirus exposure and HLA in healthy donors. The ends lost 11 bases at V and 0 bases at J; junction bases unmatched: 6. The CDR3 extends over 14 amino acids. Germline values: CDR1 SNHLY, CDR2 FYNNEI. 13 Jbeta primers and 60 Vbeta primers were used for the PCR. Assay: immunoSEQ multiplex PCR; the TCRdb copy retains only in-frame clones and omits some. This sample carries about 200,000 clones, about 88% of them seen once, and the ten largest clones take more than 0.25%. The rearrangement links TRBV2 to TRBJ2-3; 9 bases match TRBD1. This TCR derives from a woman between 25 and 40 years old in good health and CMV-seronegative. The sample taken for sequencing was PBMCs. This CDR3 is CADSGQGSTDTQYF. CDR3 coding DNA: TGTGCCGACTCGGGACAGGGTAGCACAGATACGCAGTATTTT.